This T cell receptor (beta chain) was identified during a study of blood T cell repertoires in COVID-19. Study background: Sites across the United States, Italy and Spain contributed samples from acute and convalescent COVID-19. Sources were T cells, B-cell-depleted T cells, or PBMCs; the material itself was cDNA or gDNA.

The CDR3 covers 14 residues. V was cut by 5 bases and J by 4 bases, with 14 bases left in between. Looked up from germline, CDR1 is SQVTM and CDR2 is ANQGSEA. Per the study methods: Reference gene primer amplification yielded estimated nucleated cell counts. TCRdb's copy holds only in-frame clones and misses some; the assay was immunoSEQ multiplex PCR. The D gene and trimming were derived from the DNA, and the V and J assignments and clone size from that table. The table records roughly 55,000 clones, approximately 80% of them present only once. What was sequenced was peripheral blood. This TCR was sampled from a man older than 75 with acute or convalescent COVID-19. The rearrangement joins TRBV29-1 to TRBJ2-2, with D hard to call. The CDR3 DNA sequence: TGCAGCGTTCCTCGCCCCCCGGGCACCGGGGAGCTGTTTTTT. It translates to CSVPRPPGTGELFF.